This T cell receptor (beta chain) comes out of a study of CD8 T cells in ankylosing spondylitis. Study-level points and caveats: Clones linked to the disease showed a CD8+ phenotype. They occurred at relatively low frequencies in peripheral blood. The study looked at matched synovial fluid samples from ankylosing spondylitis patients. Disease-linked clones were reported to be significantly enriched there. For ankylosing spondylitis blood, a TCR beta motif of several highly homologous variants appeared characteristic.

Comments on this clonotype: What it recognizes is unknown.

For TCR beta, libraries came from quantitative 5'-RACE with molecular barcodes. MiXCR, run by TCRdb on the 5' RACE reads, gives a single entry per CDR3 protein. This table has some 340,000 distinct CDR3 sequences, roughly 14% appearing once. The CDR3 spans 16 residues. Germline V gives CDR1 ENHRY, CDR2 SYGVKD. Trimming removed 5 bases from V and 0 bases from J; junction bases left unmatched: 7. This chain links TRBV10-3 with TRBJ2-1; 7 bases map to TRBD1. The source material was blood, either unsorted or a sorted T cell fraction (not recorded which). The receptor was isolated from a male donor with ankylosing spondylitis or in good health (not recorded which). The CDR3 DNA is TGTGCCATCAGTAACCCGACAGGGAGCTCCTACAATGAGCAGTTCTTC. Translated, it gives CAISNPTGSSYNEQFF.